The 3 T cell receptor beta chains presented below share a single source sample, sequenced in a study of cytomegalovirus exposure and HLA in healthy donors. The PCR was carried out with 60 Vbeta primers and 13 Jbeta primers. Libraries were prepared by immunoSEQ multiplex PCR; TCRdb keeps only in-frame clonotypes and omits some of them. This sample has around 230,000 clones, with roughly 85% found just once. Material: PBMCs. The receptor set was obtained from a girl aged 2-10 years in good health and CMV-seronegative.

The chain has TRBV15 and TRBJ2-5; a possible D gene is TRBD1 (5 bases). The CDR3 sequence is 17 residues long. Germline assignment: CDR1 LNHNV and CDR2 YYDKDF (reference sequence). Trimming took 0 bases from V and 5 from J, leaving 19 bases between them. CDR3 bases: TGTGCCACCAGCAGAGATGTGGGGCTCCGCCAATGGGAGACCCAGTACTTC. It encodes CATSRDVGLRQWETQYF. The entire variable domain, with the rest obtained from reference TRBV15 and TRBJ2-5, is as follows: DAMVIQNPRYQVTQFGKPVTLSCSQTLNHNVMYWYQQKSSQAPKLLFHYYDKDFNNEADTPDNFQSRRPNTSFCFLDIRSPGLGDTAMYLCATSRDVGLRQWETQYFGPGTRLLVL.

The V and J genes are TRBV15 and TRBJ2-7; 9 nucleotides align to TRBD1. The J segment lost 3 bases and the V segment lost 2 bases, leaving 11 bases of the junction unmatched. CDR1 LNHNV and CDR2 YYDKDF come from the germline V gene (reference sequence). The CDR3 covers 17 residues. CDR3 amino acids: CATSRKSPGQGYYEQYF. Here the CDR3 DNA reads TGTGCCACCAGCAGAAAATCCCCGGGACAGGGATACTACGAGCAGTACTTC.

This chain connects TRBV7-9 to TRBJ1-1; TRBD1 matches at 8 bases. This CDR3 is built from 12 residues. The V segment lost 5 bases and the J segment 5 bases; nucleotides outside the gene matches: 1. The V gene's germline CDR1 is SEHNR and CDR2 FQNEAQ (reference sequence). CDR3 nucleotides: TGTGCCAGCAGCCGACAGGGGACTGAAGCTTTCTTT. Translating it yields CASSRQGTEAFF.